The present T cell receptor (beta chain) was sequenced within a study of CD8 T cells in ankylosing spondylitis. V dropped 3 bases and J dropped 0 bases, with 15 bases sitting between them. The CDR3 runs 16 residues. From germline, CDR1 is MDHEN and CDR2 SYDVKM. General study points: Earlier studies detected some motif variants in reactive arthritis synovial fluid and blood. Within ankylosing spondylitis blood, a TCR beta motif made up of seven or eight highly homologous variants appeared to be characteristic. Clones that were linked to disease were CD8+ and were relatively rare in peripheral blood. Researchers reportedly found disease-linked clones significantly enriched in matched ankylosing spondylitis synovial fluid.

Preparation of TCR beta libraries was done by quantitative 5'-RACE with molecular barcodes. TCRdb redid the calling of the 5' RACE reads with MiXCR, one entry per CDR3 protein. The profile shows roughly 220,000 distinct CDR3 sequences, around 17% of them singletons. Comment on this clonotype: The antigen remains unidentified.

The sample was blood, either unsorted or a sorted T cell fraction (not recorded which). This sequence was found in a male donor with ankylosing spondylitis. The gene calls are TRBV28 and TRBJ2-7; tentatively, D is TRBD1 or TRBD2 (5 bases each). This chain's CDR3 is CASSLGVSGTSYEQYF. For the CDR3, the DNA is TGTGCCAGCAGTTTGGGGGTTTCGGGGACCTCCTACGAGCAGTACTTC.